Here is one TCR beta chain with its context. Its antigen is not known. This sample was taken from a study of cytomegalovirus exposure and HLA in healthy donors. With V trimmed by 2 bases and J by 0 bases, 3 bases remained unmatched. This CDR3 is 17 amino acids long. Looked up from germline, CDR1 is SGHNT and CDR2 is YENEEA. Both 60 Vbeta primers and 13 Jbeta primers went into the PCR. The table came from immunoSEQ multiplex PCR; TCRdb's copy has only in-frame clones and leaves some out. The sample lists 200,000 to 300,000 clones; 70% to 90% were seen once. Whole-study results and caveats: The authors reported that TCR beta sequences could predict HLA-A and HLA-B alleles. These predictions were accurate for most subjects in the first cohort. Immune exposure data for these donors was limited to CMV serostatus. Cytomegalovirus-associated status was assigned to around 160 TCR beta chains.

Material: PBMCs. The chain couples TRBV11-3 to TRBJ2-2; the match to TRBD2 covers 10 bases. The sequence derives from a woman in her thirties or forties in good health and CMV-seropositive. The CDR3 region is CASSLWTSGANTGELFF. DNA for the CDR3: TGTGCCAGCAGCTTATGGACTAGCGGAGCGAACACCGGGGAGCTGTTTTTT. Filled out from reference TRBV11-3 and TRBJ2-2, the complete variable domain reads EAGVVQSPRYKIIEKKQPVAFWCNPISGHNTLYWYLQNLGQGPELLIRYENEEAVDDSQLPKDRFSAERLKGVDSTLKIQPAELGDSAVYLCASSLWTSGANTGELFFGEGSRLTVL.